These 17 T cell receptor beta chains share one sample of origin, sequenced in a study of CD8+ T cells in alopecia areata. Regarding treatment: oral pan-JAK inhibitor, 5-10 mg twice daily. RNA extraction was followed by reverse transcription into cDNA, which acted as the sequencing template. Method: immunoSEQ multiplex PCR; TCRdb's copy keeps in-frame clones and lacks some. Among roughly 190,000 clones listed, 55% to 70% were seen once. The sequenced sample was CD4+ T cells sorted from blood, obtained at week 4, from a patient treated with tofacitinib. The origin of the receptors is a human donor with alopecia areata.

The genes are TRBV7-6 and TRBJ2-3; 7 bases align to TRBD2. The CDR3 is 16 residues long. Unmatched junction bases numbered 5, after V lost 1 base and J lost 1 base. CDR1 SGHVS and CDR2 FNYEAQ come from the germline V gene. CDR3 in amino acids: CASSLGLAPGTDTQYF. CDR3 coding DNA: TGTGCCAGCAGCTTAGGACTAGCCCCCGGCACAGATACGCAGTATTTT.

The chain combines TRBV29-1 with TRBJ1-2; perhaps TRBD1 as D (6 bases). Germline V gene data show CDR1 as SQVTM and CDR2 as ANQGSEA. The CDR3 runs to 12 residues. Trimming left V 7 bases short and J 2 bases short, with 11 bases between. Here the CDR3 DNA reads TGCAGCGCGCTGGGGGCGAACTATGGCTACACCTTC. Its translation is CSALGANYGYTF.

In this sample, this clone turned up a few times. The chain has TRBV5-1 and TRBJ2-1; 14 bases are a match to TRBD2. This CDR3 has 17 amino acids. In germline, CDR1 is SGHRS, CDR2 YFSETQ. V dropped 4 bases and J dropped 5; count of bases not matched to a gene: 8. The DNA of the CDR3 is TGCGCCAGCAGCCCCGGACTAGCGGGGGGCCTCCACAATGAGCAGTTCTTC. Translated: CASSPGLAGGLHNEQFF.

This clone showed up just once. CDR3 in DNA: TGTGCCAGCAGGGGGGCGGGGTCAACAAATTCACCCCTCCACTTT. It encodes CASRGAGSTNSPLHF. The V gene is TRBV27, the J gene TRBJ1-6, with D possibly being TRBD1 (6 bases). The germline V gene has CDR1 MNHEY and CDR2 SMNVEV (reference sequence). This CDR3 is 15 amino acids long. V dropped 6 bases and J dropped 7 bases, with 16 bases sitting between them.

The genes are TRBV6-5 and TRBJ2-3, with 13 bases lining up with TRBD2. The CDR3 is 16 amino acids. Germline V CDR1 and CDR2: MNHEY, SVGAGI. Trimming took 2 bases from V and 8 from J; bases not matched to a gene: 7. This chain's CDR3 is CASSYPTSGGAGTQYF. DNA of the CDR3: TGTGCCAGCAGTTACCCTACTAGCGGGGGGGCAGGTACGCAGTATTTT.

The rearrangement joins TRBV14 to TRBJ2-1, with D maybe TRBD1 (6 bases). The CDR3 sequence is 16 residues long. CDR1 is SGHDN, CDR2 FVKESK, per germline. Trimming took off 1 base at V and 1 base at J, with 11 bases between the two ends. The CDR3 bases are TGTGCCAGCAGCCAAGTTACAGGGAGATCCTACAATGAGCAGTTCTTC. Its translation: CASSQVTGRSYNEQFF. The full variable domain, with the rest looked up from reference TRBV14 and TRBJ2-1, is EAGVTQFPSHSVIEKGQTVTLRCDPISGHDNLYWYRRVMGKEIKFLLHFVKESKQDESGMPNNRFLAERTGGTYSTLKVQPAELEDSGVYFCASSQVTGRSYNEQFFGPGTRLTVL.

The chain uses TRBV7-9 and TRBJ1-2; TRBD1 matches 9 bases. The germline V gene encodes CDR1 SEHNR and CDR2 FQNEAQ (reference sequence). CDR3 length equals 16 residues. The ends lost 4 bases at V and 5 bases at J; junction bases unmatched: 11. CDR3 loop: CASSSVTGTGRYGYTF. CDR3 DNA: TGTGCCAGCAGCTCCGTGACCGGGACAGGGAGATATGGCTACACCTTC. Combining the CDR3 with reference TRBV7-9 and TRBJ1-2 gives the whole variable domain DTGVSQNPRHKITKRGQNVTFRCDPISEHNRLYWYRQTLGQGPEFLTYFQNEAQLEKSRLLSDRFSAERPKGSFSTLEIQRTEQGDSAMYLCASSSVTGTGRYGYTFGSGTRLTVV.

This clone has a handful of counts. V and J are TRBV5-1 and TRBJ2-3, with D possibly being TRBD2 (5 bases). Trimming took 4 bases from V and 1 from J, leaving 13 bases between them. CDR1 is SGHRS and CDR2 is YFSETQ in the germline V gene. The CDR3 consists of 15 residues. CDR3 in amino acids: CASSPSEGGTDTQYF. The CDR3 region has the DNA TGCGCCAGCAGCCCCTCAGAGGGTGGCACAGATACGCAGTATTTT.

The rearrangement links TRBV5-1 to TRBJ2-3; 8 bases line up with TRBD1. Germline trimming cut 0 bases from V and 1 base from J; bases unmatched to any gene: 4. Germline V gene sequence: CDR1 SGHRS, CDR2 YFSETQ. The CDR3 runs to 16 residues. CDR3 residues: CASSLVAGGGTDTQYF. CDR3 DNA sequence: TGCGCCAGCAGCTTGGTGGCAGGGGGCGGCACAGATACGCAGTATTTT.

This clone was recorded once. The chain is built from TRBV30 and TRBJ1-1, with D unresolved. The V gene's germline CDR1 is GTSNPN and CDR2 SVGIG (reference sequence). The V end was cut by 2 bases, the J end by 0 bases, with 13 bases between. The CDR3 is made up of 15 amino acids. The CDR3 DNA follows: TGTGCCTGGAGTCGACTGGTCCTGATGAACACTGAAGCTTTCTTT. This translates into CAWSRLVLMNTEAFF.

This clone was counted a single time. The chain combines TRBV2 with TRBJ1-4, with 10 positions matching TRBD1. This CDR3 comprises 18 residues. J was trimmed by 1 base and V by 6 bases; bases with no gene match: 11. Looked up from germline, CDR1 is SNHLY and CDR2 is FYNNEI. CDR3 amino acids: CASRFRQGAMGTNEKLFF. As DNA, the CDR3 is TGTGCCAGCAGGTTCCGACAGGGGGCTATGGGAACTAATGAAAAACTGTTTTTT. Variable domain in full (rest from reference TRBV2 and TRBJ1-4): EPEVTQTPSHQVTQMGQEVILRCVPISNHLYFYWYRQILGQKVEFLVSFYNNEISEKSEIFDDQFSVERPDGSNFTLKIRSTKLEDSAMYFCASRFRQGAMGTNEKLFFGSGTQLSVL.

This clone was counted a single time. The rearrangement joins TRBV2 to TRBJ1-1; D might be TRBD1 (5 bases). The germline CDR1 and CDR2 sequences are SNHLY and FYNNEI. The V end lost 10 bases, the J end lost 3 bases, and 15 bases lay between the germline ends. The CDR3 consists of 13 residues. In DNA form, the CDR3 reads TGTGCCATGCAGGGTTCGGCGTACACTGAAGCTTTCTTT. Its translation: CAMQGSAYTEAFF.

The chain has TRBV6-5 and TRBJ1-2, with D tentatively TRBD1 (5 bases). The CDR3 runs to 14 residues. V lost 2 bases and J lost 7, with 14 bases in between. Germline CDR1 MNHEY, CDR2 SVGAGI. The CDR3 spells CASSYRIQGGGYTF. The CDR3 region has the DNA TGTGCCAGCAGTTACCGGATCCAGGGTGGTGGCTACACCTTC.

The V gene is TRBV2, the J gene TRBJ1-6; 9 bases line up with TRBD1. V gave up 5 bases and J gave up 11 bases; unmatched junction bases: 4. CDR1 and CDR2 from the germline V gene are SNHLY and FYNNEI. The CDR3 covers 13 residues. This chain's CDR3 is CASSSDRGTPLHF. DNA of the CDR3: TGTGCCAGCAGTTCGGACAGGGGAACACCCCTCCACTTT.

The CDR3 coding sequence is TGTGCCAGCAGCTTAGGTCAGGAGATCTACGAGCAGTACTTC. It yields the protein CASSLGQEIYEQYF. This chain links TRBV7-6 with TRBJ2-7, with no clear D. V was clipped by 1 base and J by 3 bases, with 10 bases between them. Germline CDR1 SGHVS, CDR2 FNYEAQ. The CDR3 loop spans 14 amino acids.

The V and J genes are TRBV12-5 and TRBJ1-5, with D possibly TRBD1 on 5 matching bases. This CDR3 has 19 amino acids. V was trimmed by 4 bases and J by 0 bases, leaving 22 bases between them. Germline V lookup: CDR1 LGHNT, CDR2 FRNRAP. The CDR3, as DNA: TGTGCTAGTGGTTCCTCGGGGTCGGGGCTCCTATATAGCAATCAGCCCCAGCATTTT. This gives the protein CASGSSGSGLLYSNQPQHF.

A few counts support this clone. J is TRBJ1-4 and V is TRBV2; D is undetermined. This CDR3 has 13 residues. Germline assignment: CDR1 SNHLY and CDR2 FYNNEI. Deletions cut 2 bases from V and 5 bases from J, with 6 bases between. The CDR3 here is CASSEQTNEKLFF. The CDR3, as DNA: TGTGCCAGCAGTGAACAGACAAATGAAAAACTGTTTTTT.